These 14 T cell receptor beta chains share one sample of origin, sequenced in a study of graft-versus-host responses after intestinal transplantation. TCRdb's copy holds only in-frame clones and misses some; the assay was immunoSEQ multiplex PCR. In the table there are roughly 27,000 clones, 75% to 90% of which are singletons. Sample: PBMCs, taken 28 days after intestinal transplant. The source is a human patient who received an intestinal transplant, so some T cells may come from the graft donor.

CDR3: CASSHRDRAEETQYF. CDR3 sequence (DNA): TGCGCCAGCAGCCACCGGGACAGGGCTGAAGAGACCCAGTACTTC. The chain combines TRBV4-1 with TRBJ2-5, with 9 bases matching TRBD1. The CDR3 has 15 amino acids. Germline values: CDR1 MGHRA, CDR2 YSYEKL. V shed 3 bases, J shed 3 bases, and the junction held 5 bases outside the gene matches.

The chain carries TRBV6-1 and TRBJ2-7; D not resolved. CDR1 MNHNS and CDR2 SASEGT come from the germline V gene. The CDR3 is made up of 9 amino acids. V lost 11 bases, J lost 4 bases, and 6 bases lay in between. The chain's CDR3 is CASSYEQYF. CDR3 bases: TGTGCCTCGTCGTACGAGCAGTACTTC.

V is TRBV19 and J is TRBJ2-3; D gene uncertain. Germline V gene data show CDR1 as LNHDA and CDR2 as SQIVND (reference sequence). This CDR3 contains 15 residues. The ends were cut back, 7 bases at V and 2 bases at J, with 16 bases in the middle. CDR3 nucleotides: TGTGCCAGTAAATCGACACGTACGGTCACAGATACGCAGTATTTT. It is translated as CASKSTRTVTDTQYF. Full variable domain (missing parts from reference TRBV19 and TRBJ2-3): DGGITQSPKYLFRKEGQNVTLSCEQNLNHDAMYWYRQDPGQGLRLIYYSQIVNDFQKGDIAEGYSVSREKKESFPLTVTSAQKNPTAFYLCASKSTRTVTDTQYFGPGTRLTVL.

The chain combines TRBV29-1 with TRBJ2-7, with D possibly TRBD1 on 6 matching bases. The CDR3 consists of 12 residues. V gave up 1 base and J gave up 7 bases, with 11 bases separating them. Germline CDR1 is SQVTM and CDR2 is ANQGSEA. The CDR3 sequence is CSVEAGVEEQYF. CDR3 in DNA: TGCAGCGTTGAAGCAGGGGTTGAGGAGCAGTACTTC.

This chain connects TRBV12-5 to TRBJ1-1; D is possibly TRBD1 (6 bases). The CDR3 has 13 amino acids. V gave up 7 bases and J gave up 5 bases, with 14 bases separating them. Per the germline V gene, CDR1 is LGHNT and CDR2 is FRNRAP. CDR3 sequence reads: CASVQQGSTEAFF. The CDR3 DNA sequence: TGTGCTAGTGTTCAACAGGGTTCTACTGAAGCTTTCTTT.

The chain combines TRBV14 with TRBJ2-1, with D maybe TRBD2 (6 bases). The CDR3 consists of 16 residues. Per germline, CDR1 SGHDN and CDR2 FVKESK. Trimming stripped 1 base from V and 0 bases from J, with 10 bases between. CDR3 loop: CASSQAKRVSYNEQFF. In nucleotides, the CDR3 is TGTGCCAGCAGCCAAGCAAAGCGGGTCTCCTACAATGAGCAGTTCTTC. Together with reference TRBV14 and TRBJ2-1, the CDR3 gives the full variable domain: EAGVTQFPSHSVIEKGQTVTLRCDPISGHDNLYWYRRVMGKEIKFLLHFVKESKQDESGMPNNRFLAERTGGTYSTLKVQPAELEDSGVYFCASSQAKRVSYNEQFFGPGTRLTVL.

The chain recombines TRBV11-3 with TRBJ1-2; the D is unclear. This CDR3 is built from 15 residues. V lost 5 bases, J lost 2 bases, and 15 bases lay in between. CDR1 and CDR2 from the germline V gene are SGHNT and YENEEA. CDR3 DNA: TGTGCCAGCAGCCCAAAAGGTGCGGGGAACTATGGCTACACCTTC. Protein sequence: CASSPKGAGNYGYTF.

In its sample, this clone was seen a few times. The chain joins TRBV6-6 to TRBJ1-3, with D hard to call. V lost 2 bases, J lost 0 bases, and 11 bases lay in between. Germline-derived CDR1 and CDR2 are MNHNY and SVGAGI (reference sequence). This CDR3 is built from 16 residues. This CDR3 is CASSYTAEPSGNTIYF. CDR3 in DNA: TGTGCCAGCAGTTACACCGCCGAACCCTCTGGAAACACCATATATTTT.

CDR3 nucleotide sequence: TGTGCCAGCAGCCAGTCCCGGGACAGGGGAGATACGTACAATGAGCAGTTCTTC. Protein sequence: CASSQSRDRGDTYNEQFF. V gene TRBV14 combines with J gene TRBJ2-1, with TRBD1 identical over 10 bases. Unmatched junction bases numbered 12, after V lost 3 bases and J lost 4 bases. The CDR3 is 18 residues long. Germline values: CDR1 SGHDN, CDR2 FVKESK.

The chain couples TRBV18 to TRBJ2-7; D may be TRBD1 (5 bases). V was pared by 1 base and J by 4 bases, with 8 bases between. This CDR3 spans 13 amino acids. Germline V CDR1 and CDR2: KGHSH, LQKENI. CDR3 sequence reads: CASSPQTDYEQYF. CDR3 nucleotides: TGTGCCAGCTCACCACAGACAGATTACGAGCAGTACTTC. The complete variable domain, with remaining parts taken from reference TRBV18 and TRBJ2-7, reads NAGVMQNPRHLVRRRGQEARLRCSPMKGHSHVYWYRQLPEEGLKFMVYLQKENIIDESGMPKERFSAEFPKEGPSILRIQQVVRGDSAAYFCASSPQTDYEQYFGPGTRLTVT.

The genes are TRBV29-1 and TRBJ2-1; D is uncertain. This CDR3 has 12 residues. The V gene's germline CDR1 is SQVTM and CDR2 ANQGSEA. The V and J ends lost 6 bases and 4 bases respectively, with 10 bases between them. CDR3 nucleotides: TGCAGCGTCGCTTTTGATTACAATGAGCAGTTCTTC. Its protein product is CSVAFDYNEQFF.

The chain joins TRBV9 to TRBJ2-7; 7 positions match TRBD1. The V segment lost 0 bases and the J segment 4 bases; nucleotides outside the gene matches: 7. In germline, CDR1 is SGDLS, CDR2 YYNGEE. CDR3 length: 15 residues. The CDR3 sequence is CASSVAETGKYEQYF. CDR3 bases: TGTGCCAGCAGCGTAGCGGAGACAGGGAAATACGAGCAGTACTTC.

J is TRBJ1-6 and V is TRBV5-1; 8 bases line up with TRBD1. Germline-derived CDR1 and CDR2 are SGHRS and YFSETQ. There are 15 residues in the CDR3. Trimming took 4 bases from V and 4 from J; bases not matched to a gene: 4. Here the CDR3 DNA reads TGCGCCAGCAGCCCGACAGGGGAGTATAATTCACCCCTCCACTTT. Protein product: CASSPTGEYNSPLHF.

This clone was seen a few times. The chain employs TRBV19 and TRBJ1-2; TRBD1 might be the D (5 bases). Trimming took off 5 bases at V and 8 bases at J, with 18 bases between the two ends. Germline-derived CDR1 and CDR2 are LNHDA and SQIVND (reference sequence). CDR3 length equals 14 residues. The CDR3 here is CASSPVESWDGYTF. The CDR3 coding sequence is TGTGCCAGTAGTCCGGTCGAAAGCTGGGACGGCTACACCTTC.